This T cell receptor beta chain was found in a study of shared clonotypes between healthy human individuals (dated by TCRdb to the early 2020s). Describing the broader study: A few men and a couple of women, aged 18 to 49 years, made up the cohort. For each donor, CD4 naive and CD4 memory were each run on three plates, CD8 naive on two plates, and CD8 memory on one plate. To estimate repertoire size and how much clonotype sharing occurs between individuals, the study deeply sequenced the blood TCR repertoires of five healthy adults. To increase sequencing depth and limit assay-specific biases, TCR repertoire library preparation and sequencing were carried out by different laboratories using diverse techniques. Leukapheresis yielded between about 0.8 and 8.9 billion PBMCs per donor.

Reading from cysteine to phenylalanine, the CDR3 counts 16 amino acids. The read is trimmed to its CDR3 DNA, 48 bases read in frame from base 1. Trimming leaves V shorter by 6 bases and J shorter by 2 bases, with the junction holding 9 bases beyond the gene matches. The germline V gene specifies KGHSH as CDR1 and LQKENI as CDR2. Study-wide conclusions, independent of this receptor: Because the study included only a small number of donors, the genetic and exposure-history diversity represented was limited. Even with the large sequencing depth, rarefaction of the sorted-subset datasets indicated that sequencing was incomplete. When a few donors were compared, the shared fraction of clonotypes was around 5% for naive CD4, around 4% for naive CD8, 2% to 2.5% for memory CD4, and roughly 0.43% for memory CD8. Sampling was restricted to blood, and TCR repertoires in tissue are likely to differ from TCR repertoires in blood. Pairwise subsampling indicated that sequencing depth was expected to affect the degree of clonotype sharing among donors. Naive subsets generally had larger estimated clonotype richness than memory subsets did. Higher generation probabilities were observed for clonotypes shared by all four sorted-subset donors than for non-shared clonotypes.

Using the deep immunoSEQ assay, TCR CDR3 regions were amplified from genomic DNA by multiplex PCR. For each cell subset, the extracted genomic DNA was distributed evenly across all wells of several immunoSEQ 96-well plates, and each plate served as one replicate. For sorted subsets, around 0.2 ug of genomic DNA, equivalent to 30,000 or so T cell genomes, went into each replicate PCR. Purified libraries were quantified with a Qubit 3.0 fluorometer, sized on a Bioanalyzer 2100, and re-quantified with the KAPA Library Quantification kit. Every immunoSEQ 96-well plate was sequenced on a separate single-read 150-cycle Illumina NextSeq 550 flow cell. The paper's data handling went like this. Because the immunoSEQ output held only junctional sequences and lacked quality scores, the filtering could not match the filtering applied to full-length reads. To assign V/J genes and CDR3, sequences were annotated against IMGT germline references using PyIR, a Python wrapper for IgBLAST v1.9. Any read was removed if the V/J assignment was weak (E-value above 1e-6), the CDR3 was missing, or the read contained stop codons, out-of-frame junctions, or ambiguous translated residues. A V3J clonotype was defined by an identical inferred V gene, J gene, and CDR3 amino acid sequence. To compute the percentage overlap between repertoires, the number of shared unique clonotypes was divided by the size of the smaller repertoire. Three approaches were used to assess repertoire richness: RTK rarefaction, the Chao1 estimator, and Recon v2.1 estimates of unobserved clonotypes. Generation probabilities were computed with OLGA for all TCRbeta clonotypes obtained by the gDNA method from four donors. The source is immuneACCESS, and TCRdb retained only in-frame sequences with V and J called. Part of the clones is not carried over; for the studies checked, unresolved V genes explain less than half of this, and the remainder is unexplained. From that table come the V and J calls and clone size; the DNA was used to work out D and trimming. The sample table lists roughly 500,000 clones, almost 97% of them with a count of one. The leading ten clones occupy 0.055% to 0.075% of the sample.

Donors were healthy HIV-negative adults with no recently reported acute infections or vaccinations. Only Caucasian adults living in Nashville, Tennessee, USA were represented among the donors. Magnetic negative selection was used to enrich CD4+ T cells, after which naive cells were positively selected on CD45RA and the negative fraction became the memory subset. Blood was collected by leukapheresis, and PBMCs were isolated by Ficoll-Histopaque density gradient centrifugation and then cryopreserved in liquid nitrogen vapor phase. Purity and quantity of every magnetically sorted T cell population were checked by analytical flow cytometry. Genomic DNA was isolated from every sorted fraction and measured by UV absorbance on a Nanodrop 2000c. Comment on this clone: What this receptor recognizes is not known. The record has no base qualities; no much larger clone is one base away.

Recombination linked TRBV18 to TRBJ2-3; TRBD2 lines up with 9 middle nucleotides. The TCR sequence derives from a woman under 40 in good health. The sample comprised naive CD4+ T cells sorted from blood. The sample's cell subset or site, from its label and the paper: CD45RA+ positively selected. The CDR3 is CASSPLGTSSTDTQYF. The nucleotide sequence reads as follows: TGTGCCAGCTCCCCCCTCGGGACTAGCTCCACAGATACGCAGTATTTT.